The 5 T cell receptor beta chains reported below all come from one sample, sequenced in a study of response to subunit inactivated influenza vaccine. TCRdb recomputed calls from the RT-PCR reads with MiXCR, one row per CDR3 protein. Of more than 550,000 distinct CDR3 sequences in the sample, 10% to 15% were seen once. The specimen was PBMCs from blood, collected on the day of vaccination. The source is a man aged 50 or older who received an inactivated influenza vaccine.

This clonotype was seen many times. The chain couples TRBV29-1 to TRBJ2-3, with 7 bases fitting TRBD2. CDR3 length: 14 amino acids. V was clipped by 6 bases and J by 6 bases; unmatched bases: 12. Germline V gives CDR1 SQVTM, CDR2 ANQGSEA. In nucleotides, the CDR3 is TGCAGCGTCGGAAAGGGGACTACCCATGATACGCAGTATTTT. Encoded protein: CSVGKGTTHDTQYF.

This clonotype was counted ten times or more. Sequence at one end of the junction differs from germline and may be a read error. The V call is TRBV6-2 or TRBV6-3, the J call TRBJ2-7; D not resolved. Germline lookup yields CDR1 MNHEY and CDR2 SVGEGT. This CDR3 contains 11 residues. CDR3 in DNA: TGTGCCAGCAGTTACTCCTCCGAGCAGTACTTC. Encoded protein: CASSYSSEQYF.

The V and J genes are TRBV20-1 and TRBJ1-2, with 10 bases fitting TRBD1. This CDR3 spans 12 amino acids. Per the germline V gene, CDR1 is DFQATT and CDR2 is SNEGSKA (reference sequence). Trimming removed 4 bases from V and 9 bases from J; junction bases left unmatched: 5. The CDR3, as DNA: TGCAGTGCTACCGGGACAGGGGTCCGCTACACCTTC. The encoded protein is CSATGTGVRYTF.

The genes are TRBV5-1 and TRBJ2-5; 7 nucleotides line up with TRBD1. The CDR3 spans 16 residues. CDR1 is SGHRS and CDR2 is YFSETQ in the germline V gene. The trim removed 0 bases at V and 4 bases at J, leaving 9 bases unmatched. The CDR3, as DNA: TGCGCCAGCAGCTTGGCCGTGACAGGGAACCCAGAGACCCAGTACTTC. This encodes CASSLAVTGNPETQYF.

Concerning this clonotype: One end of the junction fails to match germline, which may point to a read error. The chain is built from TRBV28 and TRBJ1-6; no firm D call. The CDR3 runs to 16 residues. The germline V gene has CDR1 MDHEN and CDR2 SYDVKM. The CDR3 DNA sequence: TGTGCCAGCAGCCGAAGGAAGTTGTCCTTTAATTCACCCCTCCACTTT. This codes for CASSRRKLSFNSPLHF.